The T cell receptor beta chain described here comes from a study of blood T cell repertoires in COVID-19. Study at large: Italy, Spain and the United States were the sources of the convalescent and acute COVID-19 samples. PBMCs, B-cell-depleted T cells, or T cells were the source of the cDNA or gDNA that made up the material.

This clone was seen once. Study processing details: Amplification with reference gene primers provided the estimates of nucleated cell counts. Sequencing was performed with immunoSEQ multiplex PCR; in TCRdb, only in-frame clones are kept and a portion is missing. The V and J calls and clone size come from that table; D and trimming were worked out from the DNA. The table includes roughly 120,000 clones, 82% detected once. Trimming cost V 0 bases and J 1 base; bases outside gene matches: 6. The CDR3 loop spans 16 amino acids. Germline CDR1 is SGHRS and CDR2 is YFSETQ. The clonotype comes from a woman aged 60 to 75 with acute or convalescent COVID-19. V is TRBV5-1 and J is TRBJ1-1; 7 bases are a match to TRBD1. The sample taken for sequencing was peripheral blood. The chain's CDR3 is CASSLGQGGGNTEAFF. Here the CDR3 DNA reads TGCGCCAGCAGCTTGGGACAGGGCGGCGGGAACACTGAAGCTTTCTTT. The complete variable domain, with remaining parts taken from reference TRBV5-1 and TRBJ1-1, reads KAGVTQTPRYLIKTRGQQVTLSCSPISGHRSVSWYQQTPGQGLQFLFEYFSETQRNKGNFPGRFSGRQFSNSRSEMNVSTLELGDSALYLCASSLGQGGGNTEAFFGQGTRLTVV.